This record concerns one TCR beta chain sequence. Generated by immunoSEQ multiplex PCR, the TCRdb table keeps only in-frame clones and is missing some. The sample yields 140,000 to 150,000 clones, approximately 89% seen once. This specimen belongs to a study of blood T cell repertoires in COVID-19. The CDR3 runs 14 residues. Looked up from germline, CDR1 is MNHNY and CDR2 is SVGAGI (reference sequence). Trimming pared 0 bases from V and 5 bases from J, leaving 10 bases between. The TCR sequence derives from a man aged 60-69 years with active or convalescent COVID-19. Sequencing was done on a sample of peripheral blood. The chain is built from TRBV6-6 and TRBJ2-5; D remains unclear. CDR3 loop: CASSYSSGRETQYF. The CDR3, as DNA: TGTGCCAGCAGTTACTCATCGGGTAGGGAGACCCAGTACTTC.